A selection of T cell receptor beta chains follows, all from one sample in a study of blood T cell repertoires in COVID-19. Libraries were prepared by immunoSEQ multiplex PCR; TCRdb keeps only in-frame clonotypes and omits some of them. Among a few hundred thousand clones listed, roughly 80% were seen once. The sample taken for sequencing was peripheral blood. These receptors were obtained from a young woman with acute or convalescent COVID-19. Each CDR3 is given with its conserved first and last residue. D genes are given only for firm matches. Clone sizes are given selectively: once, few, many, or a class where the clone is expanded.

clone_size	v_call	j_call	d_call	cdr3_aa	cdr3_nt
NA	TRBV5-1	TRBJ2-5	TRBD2	CASSPRLAGPQETQYF	TGCGCCAGCAGCCCTCGACTAGCGGGACCCCAAGAGACCCAGTACTTC
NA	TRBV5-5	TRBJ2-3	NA	CASTPEGDTQYF	TGTGCCAGCACCCCTGAGGGAGATACGCAGTATTTT
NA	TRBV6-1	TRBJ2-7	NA	CASSEGPGLYEQYF	TGTGCCAGCAGTGAGGGACCGGGACTCTACGAGCAGTACTTC
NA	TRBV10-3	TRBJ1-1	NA	CATRENSGGMNTEAFF	TGTGCCACACGCGAAAACAGCGGGGGTATGAACACTGAAGCTTTCTTT
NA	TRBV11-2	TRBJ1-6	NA	CASSPPGDSPLHF	TGTGCCAGCAGCCCCCCAGGGGATTCACCCCTCCACTTT
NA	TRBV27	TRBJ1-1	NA	CASSLGSGGTEAFF	TGTGCCAGCAGTTTAGGGTCAGGAGGCACTGAAGCTTTCTTT
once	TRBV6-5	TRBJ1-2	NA	CASSYTTGQPNYGYTF	TGTGCCAGCAGTTACACTACCGGACAGCCCAACTATGGCTACACCTTC
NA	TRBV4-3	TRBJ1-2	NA	CASSQDSGDYGYTF	TGCGCCAGCAGCCAAGACTCGGGTGACTATGGCTACACCTTC
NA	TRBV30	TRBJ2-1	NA	CAWSVRLLSSYNEQFF	TGTGCCTGGAGTGTAAGACTCCTGAGCTCCTACAATGAGCAGTTCTTC
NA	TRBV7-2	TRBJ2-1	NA	CASSPTGVHNEQFF	TGTGCCAGCAGCCCTACCGGGGTCCACAATGAGCAGTTCTTC
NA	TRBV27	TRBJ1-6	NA	CASSLSAYDNSPLHF	TGTGCCAGCAGTCTGAGCGCATATGATAATTCACCCCTCCACTTT
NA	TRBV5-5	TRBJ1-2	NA	CASSPGLANYGYTF	TGTGCCAGCAGCCCAGGGTTAGCTAACTATGGCTACACCTTC
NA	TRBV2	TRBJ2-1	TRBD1	CASSENGWDRINNEQFF	TGTGCCAGCAGTGAAAATGGCTGGGACAGGATAAACAATGAGCAGTTCTTC
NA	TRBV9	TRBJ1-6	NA	CASSVVGSSPLHF	TGTGCCAGCAGCGTAGTTGGGAGCTCGCCCCTCCACTTT
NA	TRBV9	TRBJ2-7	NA	CASSGLGGGIEQYF	TGTGCCAGCAGCGGATTAGGGGGTGGGATTGAGCAGTACTTC